The rows below give T cell receptor beta chains drawn from one sample of a study of cytomegalovirus exposure and HLA in healthy donors. The data were produced by immunoSEQ multiplex PCR, yet TCRdb's version contains in-frame clones alone and is incomplete. The profile covers about 200,000 clones, with over 75% appearing a single time and 1.5% to 2% taken by the ten largest. Sequencing was carried out using PBMCs. The source is a man aged 18 to 30 in good health and CMV-seronegative. Each CDR3 is given with its conserved first and last residue. Fields, in order: J gene, clone size, V gene, D gene, CDR3 DNA, CDR3 protein. A D gene is named only where the DNA matches it firmly. Clone size is not always given. Where it is, it says once, few, many or a class for expanded clones.

>TRBJ2-7|.|TRBV9|.
TGTGCCAGCAGCGTAGGTGGGAGTCCCTACGAGCAGTACTTC
CASSVGGSPYEQYF
>TRBJ2-7|.|TRBV6-1|.
TGTGCCAGCGCCAAAGAGCGGGACACCTCCTACGAGCAGTACTTC
CASAKERDTSYEQYF
>TRBJ2-7|.|TRBV7-8|TRBD1
TGTGCCAGCAGCCTAAGACAGGGGGCGTTGAGGGAGCAGTACTTC
CASSLRQGALREQYF
>TRBJ1-3|.|TRBV6-5|.
TGTGCCAGCAGTCTGGACAGACAAAACACCATATATTTT
CASSLDRQNTIYF
>TRBJ1-2|.|TRBV15|TRBD1
TGTGCCACCAGCAGGAGGACAGGTGCCGATGGTGGCTATGGCTACACCTTC
CATSRRTGADGGYGYTF
>TRBJ1-1|.|TRBV7-2|.
TGTGCCAGCAGCCCAAGAGTAGTCTTT
CASSPRVVF
>TRBJ1-2|once|TRBV25-1|TRBD1
TGTGCCAGCAGTGAATCCAGGGGGGTTGGCTACACCTTC
CASSESRGVGYTF
>TRBJ2-3|.|TRBV27|.
TGTGCCAGCAGCCTTACAGGTTCCACAGATACGCAGTATTTT
CASSLTGSTDTQYF
>TRBJ2-2|.|TRBV18|TRBD2
TGTGCCAGCCCAACTAGCGGGACCCGGCGGGTCACCGGGGAGCTGTTTTTT
CASPTSGTRRVTGELFF
>TRBJ1-1|.|TRBV7-8|.
TGTGCCAGCAGCTTAAATAGGGGCACTGAAGCTTTCTTT
CASSLNRGTEAFF
>TRBJ2-1|once|TRBV28|TRBD2
TGTGCCAGCAGCCGGGGACTAGACGAGCAGTTCTTC
CASSRGLDEQFF
>TRBJ2-7|.|TRBV10-1|TRBD2
TGCGCCAGCAGTGAGCCGTTATGCGGGGGGAACCCCTACGAGCAGTACTTC
CASSEPLCGGNPYEQYF
>TRBJ2-3|.|TRBV11-3|TRBD2
TGTGCCAGCAGCTTAGGGGCTTTAGCGGGAGTTCTAGATACGCAGTATTTT
CASSLGALAGVLDTQYF
>TRBJ1-4|.|TRBV15|TRBD1
TGTGCCACCAGCAGAGGAGCATCAGGGGGCGAGGGGGAAAAACTGTTTTTT
CATSRGASGGEGEKLFF
>TRBJ2-1|once|TRBV19|.
TGTGCCAGTAGTGGGGACTCGGCTTACAATGAGCAGTTCTTC
CASSGDSAYNEQFF
>TRBJ2-5|.|TRBV6-1|TRBD2
TGTGCCAGCAGTCTCGGACTAGCCCAAGAGACCCAGTACTTC
CASSLGLAQETQYF
>TRBJ2-3|few|TRBV15|TRBD2
TGTGCCACCAGCACCCGTAGCGGGAGGGGAGGAGATACGCAGTATTTT
CATSTRSGRGGDTQYF
>TRBJ1-5|.|TRBV6-1|.
TGTGCCAGCAGTGAAGCTTCGAGGGCCTTTTCTTCGTTCGGCAATCAGCCCCAGCATTTT
CASSEASRAFSSFGNQPQHF
>TRBJ2-2|.|TRBV6-8|TRBD1
TGTGCCAGCAGTCGATACCTGGGACAGCCACCCACCGGGGAGCTGTTTTTT
CASSRYLGQPPTGELFF
>TRBJ2-7|.|TRBV6-5|.
TGTGCCAGCAGTTACTCCTGGGGTAGGGGCATGTCCGAGCAGTACTTC
CASSYSWGRGMSEQYF
>TRBJ1-5|.|TRBV2|TRBD1
TGTGCCACAAGCACTCAGGGGGCGACTCAGCCCCAGCATTTT
CATSTQGATQPQHF
>TRBJ2-1|few|TRBV7-3|.
TGTGCCAGCAGGCGTCGTTGGAATGAGCAGTTCTTC
CASRRRWNEQFF
>TRBJ1-2|.|TRBV5-1|.
TGCGCCAGCAGCTTGGGACAGGCCAGGGACTATGGCTACACCTTC
CASSLGQARDYGYTF
>TRBJ2-7|.|TRBV19|.
TGTGCCAGTAGTATAGAATTTACAGGGATCTCCTACGAGCAGTACTTC
CASSIEFTGISYEQYF
>TRBJ2-2|.|TRBV11-2|.
TGTGCCAGCAGCTTAGCAGGGTGGGATATCGGGGAGCTGTTTTTT
CASSLAGWDIGELFF
>TRBJ2-7|.|TRBV7-9|.
TGTGCCAGCAGCCGAGACAGGTCCTACGAGCAGTACTTC
CASSRDRSYEQYF
>TRBJ2-7|.|TRBV5-8|.
TGTGCCAGCAGCTTTTCGCGCCGGAGCGGCCACGAGCAGTACTTC
CASSFSRRSGHEQYF
>TRBJ1-1|few|TRBV6-5|.
TGTGCCAGCACTGGGACCCAGGGGGCTTTCTTT
CASTGTQGAFF